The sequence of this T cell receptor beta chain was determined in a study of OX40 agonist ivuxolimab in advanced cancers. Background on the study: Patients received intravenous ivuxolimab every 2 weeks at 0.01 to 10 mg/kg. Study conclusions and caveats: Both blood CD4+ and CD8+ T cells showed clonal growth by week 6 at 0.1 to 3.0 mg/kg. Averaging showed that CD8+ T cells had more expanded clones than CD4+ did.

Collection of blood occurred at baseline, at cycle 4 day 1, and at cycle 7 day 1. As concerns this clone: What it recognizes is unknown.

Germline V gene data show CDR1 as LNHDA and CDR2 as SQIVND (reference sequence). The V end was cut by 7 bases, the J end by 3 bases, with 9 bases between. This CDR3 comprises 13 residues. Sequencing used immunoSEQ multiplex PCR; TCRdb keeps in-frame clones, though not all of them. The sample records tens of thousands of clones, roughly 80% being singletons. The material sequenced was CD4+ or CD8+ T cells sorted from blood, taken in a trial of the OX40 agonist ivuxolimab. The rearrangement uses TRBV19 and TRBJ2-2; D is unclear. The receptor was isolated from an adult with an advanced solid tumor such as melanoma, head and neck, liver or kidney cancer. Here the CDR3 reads CASKAEDTGELFF. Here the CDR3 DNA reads TGTGCCAGTAAGGCAGAGGACACCGGGGAGCTGTTTTTT.